Following are 31 T cell receptor beta chains from one sample sequenced in a study of blood T cell repertoires in COVID-19. The repertoire was sequenced with immunoSEQ multiplex PCR; TCRdb's copy has only in-frame clones and lacks some. This sample yields approximately 180,000 clones, of which 80% to 90% are seen a single time; more than 2.5% belongs to the top ten. Sequenced sample: peripheral blood. The receptors were sampled from a man aged 55-75 years with acute or convalescent COVID-19.

The chain is built from TRBV7-9 and TRBJ2-2, with 8 bases identical to TRBD2. Germline CDR1 and CDR2: SEHNR and FQNEAQ (reference sequence). The V gene end was trimmed by 5 bases and the J gene end by 7 bases; junction bases not matched to a gene: 3. The CDR3 is 13 amino acids. The CDR3: CASSPTSVGELFF. The CDR3 coding sequence is TGTGCCAGCAGCCCGACTAGCGTCGGGGAGCTGTTTTTT.

The chain is built from TRBV2 and TRBJ1-1; D is undetermined. V lost 7 bases to trimming and J lost 5 bases, with 8 bases between them. The CDR3 consists of 11 residues. The germline CDR1 and CDR2 sequences are SNHLY and FYNNEI. Here the CDR3 DNA reads TGTGCCAGCATGCGGGTAACTGAAGCTTTCTTT. This codes for CASMRVTEAFF.

This clone occurred a few times. The chain recombines TRBV30 with TRBJ1-3, with D perhaps matching TRBD1 (5 bases). Looked up from germline, CDR1 is GTSNPN and CDR2 is SVGIG (reference sequence). V gave up 0 bases and J gave up 0 bases, with 9 bases separating them. There are 15 residues in the CDR3. In nucleotides, the CDR3 is TGTGCCTGGAGTGTAAGGGGCTTCTCTGGAAACACCATATATTTT. Translated, it gives CAWSVRGFSGNTIYF.

V gene TRBV28 combines with J gene TRBJ2-5; D might be TRBD2 (6 bases). Germline CDR1 MDHEN, CDR2 SYDVKM. Trimming removed 6 bases from V and 5 bases from J, with 10 bases in between. The CDR3 has 12 amino acids. CDR3 coding DNA: TGTGCCAGCAGCGGGAGTATGGAGACCCAGTACTTC. As protein: CASSGSMETQYF.

This clone was seen only a few times. The chain uses TRBV3-1 (or the pseudogene TRBV3-2) and TRBJ2-1; 12 nucleotides align to TRBD2. The CDR3 contains 16 residues. Germline V gene sequence: CDR1 LGHDT, CDR2 YNNKEL (reference sequence). V lost 3 bases and J lost 2; bases outside the gene matches: 2. The CDR3: CASSQRTSGTYNEQFF. Written as DNA, the CDR3 is TGTGCCAGCAGCCAGAGGACTAGCGGGACCTACAATGAGCAGTTCTTC.

This clone was seen once. The chain couples TRBV9 to TRBJ2-2; 10 bases map to TRBD2. This CDR3 has 15 amino acids. After removal of 6 bases from V and 1 base from J, the junction contained 3 bases not matched to a gene. The V gene's germline CDR1 is SGDLS and CDR2 YYNGEE. Here the CDR3 DNA reads TGTGCCAGCAAATCTAGCGGGGGGAACACCGGGGAGCTGTTTTTT. As protein: CASKSSGGNTGELFF. Based on the CDR3 plus reference TRBV9 and TRBJ2-2, the full variable domain is DSGVTQTPKHLITATGQRVTLRCSPRSGDLSVYWYQQSLDQGLQFLIQYYNGEERAKGNILERFSAQQFPDLHSELNLSSLELGDSALYFCASKSSGGNTGELFFGEGSRLTVL.

V gene TRBV9 combines with J gene TRBJ2-7; a possible D gene is TRBD1 (5 bases). Germline loops: CDR1 SGDLS, CDR2 YYNGEE. Between the trimmed V and J ends, which lost 0 bases and 2 bases, there was a span of 12 bases. The CDR3 runs to 15 residues. The CDR3 DNA sequence: TGTGCCAGCAGCGTAGCTACAGGATTGACCTACGAGCAGTACTTC. Its protein product is CASSVATGLTYEQYF. Using reference TRBV9 and TRBJ2-7 for the parts outside the CDR3, the full variable domain is DSGVTQTPKHLITATGQRVTLRCSPRSGDLSVYWYQQSLDQGLQFLIQYYNGEERAKGNILERFSAQQFPDLHSELNLSSLELGDSALYFCASSVATGLTYEQYFGPGTRLTVT.

The V and J genes are TRBV19 and TRBJ1-2; D might be TRBD1 (6 bases). Trimming took 3 bases from V and 14 from J, leaving 22 bases between them. The length of the CDR3 is 14 residues. The germline V gene encodes CDR1 LNHDA and CDR2 SQIVND (reference sequence). CDR3 sequence: CASSIFPGTPVETF. The CDR3 DNA reads TGTGCCAGTAGTATTTTTCCAGGGACACCAGTCGAGACCTTC.

This sequence joins TRBV7-2 and TRBJ2-1, with TRBD2 matching over 13 bases. V lost 5 bases and J lost 7; bases outside the gene matches: 8. The CDR3 consists of 16 residues. The germline CDR1 and CDR2 sequences are SGHTA and FQGNSA. The CDR3 sequence: CASSPQTSGRLNEQFF. CDR3 sequence (DNA): TGTGCCAGCAGCCCCCAGACTAGCGGGAGGTTGAATGAGCAGTTCTTC.

The DNA of the CDR3 is TGTGCCAGCAGCCGTAGGAGGGATTGGCAAGAGACCCAGTACTTC. Translated, it gives CASSRRRDWQETQYF. V gene TRBV7-9 combines with J gene TRBJ2-5, with D perhaps TRBD2 (6 bases). CDR1 and CDR2 (germline): SEHNR, FQNEAQ (reference sequence). V lost 5 bases and J lost 2, with 15 bases in between. The CDR3 length is 15 residues.

The chain's CDR3 is CASSSSRDRGPGRYGYTF. The CDR3 bases are TGTGCCAGTAGTAGCTCCCGGGACAGGGGGCCCGGCAGGTATGGCTACACCTTC. The rearrangement uses TRBV19 and TRBJ1-2; 12 bases fit TRBD1. The CDR3 has 18 amino acids. Germline values: CDR1 LNHDA, CDR2 SQIVND (reference sequence). V gave up 4 bases and J gave up 5 bases; unmatched junction bases: 14.

The chain carries TRBV15 and TRBJ2-5; D possibly corresponds to TRBD2 (5 bases). The CDR3 has 14 amino acids. Germline values: CDR1 LNHNV, CDR2 YYDKDF (reference sequence). The V end was cut by 0 bases, the J end by 4 bases, with 9 bases between. In DNA, the CDR3 is TGTGCCACCAGCAGAGAATTAGCGATAGAGACCCAGTACTTC. Amino acid sequence: CATSRELAIETQYF.

The V call is TRBV18, the J call TRBJ2-7; D is unclear. Per the germline V gene, CDR1 is KGHSH and CDR2 is LQKENI. Trimming stripped 0 bases from V and 5 bases from J, with 8 bases between. This CDR3 is built from 13 residues. The CDR3, as DNA: TGTGCCAGCTCACCACCGTCTTCGGACGAGCAGTACTTC. Amino acid sequence: CASSPPSSDEQYF.

The CDR3 reads CASSSPGQGNGELFF. CDR3 in DNA: TGTGCCAGCAGCTCGCCGGGACAGGGGAACGGGGAGCTGTTTTTT. The V and J genes are TRBV11-3 and TRBJ2-2, with 10 bases matching TRBD1. Germline values: CDR1 SGHNT, CDR2 YENEEA. This CDR3 spans 15 amino acids. V lost 4 bases, J lost 7 bases, and 6 bases stayed unmatched.

The rearrangement links TRBV7-3 to TRBJ2-5, with D maybe TRBD2 (6 bases). CDR3 size: 16 residues. Germline CDR1 reads SGHTA; CDR2 reads FQGTGA. V was trimmed by 1 base and J by 5 bases, leaving 17 bases between them. The CDR3 sequence is CASSLKGPPGRETQYF. CDR3 sequence (DNA): TGTGCCAGCAGCTTAAAGGGGCCCCCGGGGAGGGAGACCCAGTACTTC.

The V call is TRBV27, the J call TRBJ2-7; no reliable D call. CDR3 length: 17 residues. Germline V CDR1 and CDR2: MNHEY, SMNVEV (reference sequence). Trimming stripped 2 bases from V and 0 bases from J, with 17 bases between. The CDR3 sequence is CASSLPRSPRTSYEQYF. The CDR3 nucleotides read TGTGCCAGCAGTTTACCCCGATCGCCTAGAACCTCCTACGAGCAGTACTTC.

The CDR3 loop reads CASSSNRGAYEQYF. The CDR3 DNA reads TGCGCCAGCAGTAGTAACAGGGGAGCCTACGAGCAGTACTTC. This chain links TRBV10-1 with TRBJ2-7; 7 bases agree with TRBD1. V was clipped by 5 bases and J by 2 bases; unmatched bases: 6. Per the germline V gene, CDR1 is WNHNN and CDR2 is SYGVQD (reference sequence). This CDR3 is 14 amino acids long.

Only one count was recorded for this clone. This rearrangement joins TRBV28 to TRBJ2-7, with 8 bases matching TRBD2. The germline CDR1 and CDR2 sequences are MDHEN and SYDVKM. The V segment lost 3 bases and the J segment 4 bases; nucleotides outside the gene matches: 11. The CDR3 totals 16 residues. Written as DNA, the CDR3 is TGTGCCAGCAGTTTTAGTAGTAGCGGGGTCAGGTACGAGCAGTACTTC. Translated: CASSFSSSGVRYEQYF.

The chain joins TRBV21-1 to TRBJ1-6; TRBD1, as called in the table, went unchecked against the DNA. TRBV21-1 is reported as a pseudogene. The CDR3 is made up of 17 amino acids. Here the CDR3 reads CASSGGLGGPYNSPLHF. CDR3 bases: TGTGCCAGCAGCGGGGGCCTAGGAGGTCCCTATAATTCACCCCTCCACTTT.

V usage is TRBV28 and J usage is TRBJ2-2; 8 nucleotides align to TRBD2. The CDR3 is 17 residues long. Germline assignment: CDR1 MDHEN and CDR2 SYDVKM. J lost 2 bases, V lost 1 base, and 6 bases had no gene match. For the CDR3, the DNA is TGTGCCAGCAGTTTATTAGTTCGGGAGGGAAACACCGGGGAGCTGTTTTTT. Translated, it gives CASSLLVREGNTGELFF.

The chain recombines TRBV7-9 with TRBJ2-1; D gene unclear. This CDR3 comprises 14 residues. Germline V gene sequence: CDR1 SEHNR, CDR2 FQNEAQ (reference sequence). V was clipped by 1 base and J by 2 bases, with 6 bases between them. The CDR3 here is CASSLGQTYNEQFF. The DNA of the CDR3 is TGTGCCAGCAGCTTAGGGCAAACCTACAATGAGCAGTTCTTC.

This chain uses TRBV19 with TRBJ1-5, with D tentatively TRBD1 (6 bases). Germline V CDR1 and CDR2: LNHDA, SQIVND (reference sequence). The CDR3 is 15 residues long. Trimming stripped 6 bases from V and 0 bases from J, with 12 bases between. The CDR3 is CASRWTDHSNQPQHF. DNA of the CDR3: TGTGCCAGTAGGTGGACAGATCATAGCAATCAGCCCCAGCATTTT.

V usage is TRBV6-2 or TRBV6-3 and J usage is TRBJ2-3; 9 bases map to TRBD1. The V gene's germline CDR1 is MNHEY and CDR2 SVGEGT. The CDR3 covers 17 residues. V lost 2 bases to trimming and J lost 1 base; unmatched junction nucleotides: 7. The CDR3 coding sequence is TGTGCCAGCAGTTACCCTCTGGGACAGGGAGGCACAGATACGCAGTATTTT. Encoded protein: CASSYPLGQGGTDTQYF.

J is TRBJ2-1 and V is TRBV9; 7 bases are shared with TRBD2. The germline V gene has CDR1 SGDLS and CDR2 YYNGEE. The CDR3 extends over 16 amino acids. Trimming removed 0 bases from V and 6 bases from J; junction bases left unmatched: 9. DNA of the CDR3: TGTGCCAGCAGCGTAGTGTCAGCGGGACGTTCCAATGAGCAGTTCTTC. This translates into CASSVVSAGRSNEQFF. The variable domain in full, completed from reference TRBV9 and TRBJ2-1, reads DSGVTQTPKHLITATGQRVTLRCSPRSGDLSVYWYQQSLDQGLQFLIQYYNGEERAKGNILERFSAQQFPDLHSELNLSSLELGDSALYFCASSVVSAGRSNEQFFGPGTRLTVL.

In its sample, this clone was seen once. The V gene is TRBV7-8, the J gene TRBJ1-4; TRBD1 is a possible D gene (5 bases). The CDR3 extends over 18 amino acids. The germline gives CDR1 SGHVS, CDR2 FQNEAQ. With 5 bases removed from V and 0 bases from J, the gap between germline ends came to 19 bases. CDR3 DNA: TGTGCCAGCAGCCAAAAATCAGGGAAAATTACAACTAATGAAAAACTGTTTTTT. It encodes CASSQKSGKITTNEKLFF.

The J gene is TRBJ2-7, the V gene TRBV7-2, with TRBD2 matching over 13 bases. Trimming removed 5 bases from V and 4 bases from J; junction bases left unmatched: 5. The CDR3 covers 15 residues. CDR1 and CDR2 from the germline V gene are SGHTA and FQGNSA. The CDR3 DNA reads TGTGCCAGCAGCCTCGGACTAGCGGGAGTTTACGAGCAGTACTTC. Amino acid sequence: CASSLGLAGVYEQYF.

The CDR3 here is CASSSGGVENYEQYF. In DNA form, the CDR3 reads TGTGCCAGCAGTTCGGGCGGGGTAGAAAACTACGAGCAGTACTTC. J is TRBJ2-7 and V is TRBV28, with a weak D call TRBD2 (6 bases). Germline loops: CDR1 MDHEN, CDR2 SYDVKM. The CDR3 contains 15 residues. Trimming cost V 4 bases and J 3 bases, with 16 bases left between them.

Worth noting for this clone: The junction departs from the called germline gene at one end, perhaps through a read error. The V and J genes are TRBV4-2 and TRBJ2-3; TRBD2 agrees at 9 bases. From germline, CDR1 is LGHNA and CDR2 YNFKEQ. This CDR3 contains 17 residues. The CDR3 coding sequence is TGTGCCAGCAGCCAAGATCAGGGTAGCGGGAGCAGAGATACGCAGTATTTT. Its protein product is CASSQDQGSGSRDTQYF.

V gene TRBV19 combines with J gene TRBJ2-7; D possibly corresponds to TRBD2 (6 bases). CDR3 length: 15 residues. Trimming pared 7 bases from V and 0 bases from J, leaving 16 bases between. CDR1 and CDR2 from the germline V gene are LNHDA and SQIVND (reference sequence). CDR3 nucleotides: TGTGCCAGTACCGGGGGTAGCGGCCTCTCCTACGAGCAGTACTTC. Amino acids: CASTGGSGLSYEQYF.

This chain joins TRBV3-1 (or the pseudogene TRBV3-2) and TRBJ2-5; 9 bases align to TRBD2. The CDR3 is made up of 18 amino acids. The V segment lost 4 bases and the J segment 5 bases; nucleotides outside the gene matches: 17. Germline-derived CDR1 and CDR2 are LGHDT and YNNKEL (reference sequence). The CDR3 nucleotides are TGTGCCAGCAGCCCATTTGGGTTACAGGCGGGAGGGGGGGAGACCCAGTACTTC. Its translation: CASSPFGLQAGGGETQYF.

The chain is built from TRBV21-1 and TRBJ2-5; TRBD1 is the table's D call and was not checked against the DNA. TRBV21-1 constitutes a pseudogene. The CDR3 consists of 22 residues. CDR3 DNA sequence: TGTGCCAGCAGCAAACCTGACAGGGGGAGAGAGAGGCCGAGGGTAGCCAAAGAGACCCAGTACTTC. Translating gives CASSKPDRGRERPRVAKETQYF.